This TCR beta chain was profiled in a study of T-cell memory formation after mild COVID-19. The CDR3 runs to 15 residues. Germline assignment: CDR1 DFQATT and CDR2 SNEGSKA (reference sequence). Trimming pared 6 bases from V and 0 bases from J, leaving 15 bases between. 5'RACE, which relied on constant-segment primers, yielded TCR alpha and TCR beta cDNA libraries carrying sample barcodes and UMIs. TCRdb used MiXCR to reprocess the 5' RACE reads, holding one entry per CDR3 protein. The sample records hundreds of thousands of distinct CDR3 sequences, roughly 21% being singletons. Study outcomes and limitations: Whereas later expanders leaned CD4+, clones contracting day 15 to 85 showed a balanced CD4/CD8 makeup. In pre-infection memory, a portion of responding clones appeared, which suggested that cross-reactive memory joined.

This clonotype has a handful of counts. The antigen is not known. The V and J genes are TRBV20-1 and TRBJ1-5; D is undetermined. The sample consisted of PBMCs or a T cell subset sorted from them (not recorded which). This clonotype was sampled from an adult woman who had mild COVID-19 (a few samples of this study predate the infection). Cell type and time point are not known. The CDR3 is CSAPPHGGSNQPQHF. In nucleotides, the CDR3 is TGCAGTGCCCCACCCCACGGAGGTAGCAATCAGCCCCAGCATTTT.